The clone carrying this T cell receptor beta chain was observed a few times. This sample stems from a study of tumor-infiltrating lymphocytes in oesophageal squamous cell carcinoma. One entry per CDR3 protein, called by TCRdb with MiXCR from the PCR reads. The sample lists fewer than 20,000 distinct CDR3 sequences, roughly 45% seen once, with about 38% in the top ten. Trimming cost V 5 bases and J 3 bases, with 8 bases left between them. Looked up from germline, CDR1 is SGHTA and CDR2 is FQGNSA. The CDR3 runs to 13 residues. The chain has TRBV7-2 and TRBJ2-1; the D gene is possibly TRBD1 (5 bases). Sequenced sample: blood. The source is a female donor with esophageal squamous cell carcinoma. The CDR3 DNA reads TGTGCCAGCAGCATAGGACACTACAATGAGCAGTTCTTC. It is translated as CASSIGHYNEQFF.